Below are 20 T cell receptor beta chains sequenced from a single sample in a study of early T cells in non-severe SARS-CoV-2 infection. TCRdb fed the 5' RACE reads into MiXCR, producing one record per CDR3 protein. The data show about 49,000 distinct CDR3 sequences, under 7% seen once. Sequences were derived from whole blood, sampled at baseline. The receptors were gathered from an adult who was a healthcare worker with PCR-confirmed SARS-CoV-2 infection or an uninfected control (not recorded which).

The V and J genes are TRBV29-1 and TRBJ2-5; no clear D gene. Germline CDR1 SQVTM, CDR2 ANQGSEA. This CDR3 spans 12 amino acids. For the CDR3, the DNA is TGCAGTCTTGGCAGTACGCAAGAGACCCAGTACTTC. It translates to CSLGSTQETQYF.

This clonotype occurred many times. V is TRBV20-1 and J is TRBJ1-6; no clear D. CDR3 length: 14 amino acids. Germline lookup yields CDR1 DFQATT and CDR2 SNEGSKA (reference sequence). V shed 6 bases and J shed 0 bases, with 9 bases lying between them. CDR3 sequence reads: CSALVSSYNSPLHF. CDR3 bases: TGCAGTGCCTTAGTGAGCTCCTATAATTCACCCCTCCACTTT.

The CDR3 sequence: CAGSGTGRTGELFF. For the CDR3, the DNA is TGTGCCGGCTCGGGGACAGGGAGGACCGGGGAGCTGTTTTTT. This sequence joins TRBV7-2 and TRBJ2-2; 9 nucleotides align to TRBD1. This CDR3 region has 14 residues. Germline assignment: CDR1 SGHTA and CDR2 FQGNSA. The V and J ends lost 11 bases and 5 bases, in that order; junction bases with no gene match: 9.

In its sample, this clonotype was seen a few times. The chain joins TRBV6-6 to TRBJ1-4; 7 nucleotides agree with TRBD1. Germline assignment: CDR1 MNHNY and CDR2 SVGAGI (reference sequence). The junction had 5 bases not matched to a gene; V was cut back by 5 bases and J by 8 bases. This CDR3 has 13 amino acids. The CDR3 DNA reads as TGTGCCAGCAGTCCGCCGACAGGGGAAAAACTGTTTTTT. It yields the protein CASSPPTGEKLFF.

In this sample, this clonotype turned up many times. The rearrangement uses TRBV7-9 and TRBJ2-5; 7 bases map to TRBD2. With V trimmed by 1 base and J by 4 bases, 9 bases remained unmatched. The CDR3 loop spans 16 amino acids. Germline V CDR1 and CDR2: SEHNR, FQNEAQ (reference sequence). CDR3 sequence reads: CASSLELTSFGETQYF. As DNA, the CDR3 is TGTGCCAGCAGCTTAGAATTGACTAGCTTTGGAGAGACCCAGTACTTC.

The table lists this clonotype with many counts. The chain employs TRBV6-5 and TRBJ2-7, with a tentative D call TRBD1 (5 bases). CDR3 size: 12 residues. CDR1 and CDR2 from the germline V gene are MNHEY and SVGAGI. V lost 6 bases to trimming and J lost 1 base, with 7 bases between them. In DNA, the CDR3 is TGTGCCAGCAGCACAGGTTCCTACGAGCAGTACTTC. Translation: CASSTGSYEQYF.

This clonotype was counted a few times. V is TRBV14 and J is TRBJ1-4; D unresolved. V lost 4 bases to trimming and J lost 0 bases, with 12 bases between them. The CDR3 runs 16 residues. Germline V gene data show CDR1 as SGHDN and CDR2 as FVKESK. CDR3 sequence reads: CASSRGIRATNEKLFF. DNA of the CDR3: TGTGCCAGCAGCCGGGGTATCCGGGCAACTAATGAAAAACTGTTTTTT.

This clonotype was observed many times. The chain employs TRBV20-1 and TRBJ2-1, with 11 nucleotides matching TRBD1. In germline, CDR1 is DFQATT, CDR2 SNEGSKA (reference sequence). CDR3 length: 15 amino acids. The trim removed 4 bases at V and 5 bases at J, leaving 7 bases unmatched. The CDR3 region is CSATVGTGGNNEQFF. Written as DNA, the CDR3 is TGCAGTGCTACGGTGGGGACAGGGGGTAACAATGAGCAGTTCTTC.

The chain has TRBV4-3 and TRBJ2-1; D remains unclear. Trimming removed 3 bases from V and 4 bases from J, with 10 bases in between. From germline, CDR1 is LGHNA and CDR2 YSLEER. The length of the CDR3 is 14 residues. The CDR3 is CASSHIGEYNEQFF. Written as DNA, the CDR3 is TGCGCCAGCAGCCATATCGGAGAGTACAATGAGCAGTTCTTC.

Note on this clonotype: A junction end diverges from the germline sequence, so it may reflect a read error. V gene TRBV4-3 combines with J gene TRBJ2-3; no reliable D call. Germline assignment: CDR1 LGHNA and CDR2 YSLEER. The CDR3 is made up of 15 amino acids. The CDR3 sequence: CPSSQGSTYTDTQYF. The CDR3 bases are TGCCCCAGCAGCCAAGGCTCCACTTACACAGATACGCAGTATTTT.

This rearrangement joins TRBV18 to TRBJ1-5, with a tentative D call TRBD1 (5 bases). Trimming pared 1 base from V and 2 bases from J, leaving 9 bases between. Germline V gives CDR1 KGHSH, CDR2 LQKENI. The CDR3 loop spans 15 amino acids. The CDR3 nucleotides are TGTGCCAGCTCACCACAGAAAGGGGGCAATCAGCCCCAGCATTTT. Protein: CASSPQKGGNQPQHF.

This clonotype occurred many times. The chain has TRBV5-1 and TRBJ1-4; D gene unclear. CDR1 and CDR2 (germline): SGHRS, YFSETQ. This CDR3 has 13 residues. V was clipped by 0 bases and J by 7 bases, with 7 bases between them. The chain's CDR3 is CASSLVVGEKLFF. CDR3 sequence (DNA): TGCGCCAGCAGCTTGGTTGTAGGTGAAAAACTGTTTTTT.

This clonotype appeared many times. This chain uses TRBV7-9 with TRBJ1-1; tentative D call: TRBD1 (5 bases). From germline, CDR1 is SEHNR and CDR2 FQNEAQ (reference sequence). Trimming pared 7 bases from V and 4 bases from J, leaving 13 bases between. The CDR3 loop spans 13 amino acids. The CDR3 DNA follows: TGTGCCAGCATCCAAGACAGCGCCACTGAAGCTTTCTTT. Its protein product is CASIQDSATEAFF.

This clonotype was counted many times. This sequence joins TRBV7-2 and TRBJ2-1; the D call may be TRBD1 or TRBD2 (5 bases each). The CDR3 has 16 amino acids. Trimming left V 5 bases short and J 7 bases short, with 21 bases between. From germline, CDR1 is SGHTA and CDR2 FQGNSA. CDR3 residues: CASSPPAQRGRNEQFF. The CDR3 DNA reads as TGTGCCAGCAGCCCCCCGGCACAAAGGGGACGGAATGAGCAGTTCTTC.

J is TRBJ1-4 and V is TRBV12-3 or TRBV12-4, with D maybe TRBD1 (5 bases). With 5 bases removed from V and 8 bases from J, the gap between germline ends came to 18 bases. The CDR3 spans 15 residues. The CDR3 loop is CASSRQWRGLEKLFF. In DNA form, the CDR3 reads TGTGCCAGCAGTCGCCAATGGAGGGGCTTAGAAAAACTGTTTTTT.

This clonotype was observed many times. The genes are TRBV21-1 and TRBJ2-3; TRBD2 was called by the table and not checked on the DNA. TRBV21-1 is described as a pseudogene. This CDR3 comprises 17 residues. This CDR3 is CASSKVVASRITDTQYF. The DNA for the CDR3 is TGTGCCAGCAGCAAAGTAGTGGCTAGCAGGATCACAGATACGCAGTATTTT.

This chain joins TRBV7-2 and TRBJ1-2; no clear D gene. The CDR3 has 13 residues. Germline V gene sequence: CDR1 SGHTA, CDR2 FQGNSA. V lost 1 base to trimming and J lost 3 bases, with 6 bases between them. The CDR3 loop reads CASSLGTYYGYTF. As DNA, the CDR3 is TGTGCCAGCAGCTTAGGGACCTACTATGGCTACACCTTC.

This clonotype was observed at least ten times. The V and J genes are TRBV7-2 and TRBJ2-7; 7 nucleotides line up with TRBD1. The V gene's germline CDR1 is SGHTA and CDR2 FQGNSA. After removal of 0 bases from V and 6 bases from J, the junction contained 8 bases not matched to a gene. This CDR3 comprises 15 residues. CDR3 in DNA: TGTGCCAGCAGCTTAGCCTTGAGGGGGCAGGGCGAGCAGTACTTC. Its protein is CASSLALRGQGEQYF.

At least ten counts were recorded for this clonotype. The rearrangement joins TRBV6-2 or TRBV6-3 to TRBJ2-5; tentatively, D is TRBD2 (5 bases). V was clipped by 7 bases and J by 5 bases, with 17 bases between them. This CDR3 region has 14 residues. CDR1 is MNHEY, CDR2 SVGEGT, per germline. The CDR3 loop reads CASTPREGWETQYF. Here the CDR3 DNA reads TGTGCCAGCACCCCTCGTGAGGGTTGGGAGACCCAGTACTTC.

This clonotype showed up just a few times. The chain uses TRBV6-2 or TRBV6-3 and TRBJ2-3, with 8 bases that match TRBD2. Germline lookup yields CDR1 MNHEY and CDR2 SVGEGT. CDR3 length: 17 residues. With V trimmed by 8 bases and J by 3 bases, 16 bases remained unmatched. CDR3 amino acids: CASSSPGGPQGTDTQYF. CDR3 in DNA: TGTGCCAGCTCCTCGCCGGGGGGGCCTCAGGGAACAGATACGCAGTATTTT.